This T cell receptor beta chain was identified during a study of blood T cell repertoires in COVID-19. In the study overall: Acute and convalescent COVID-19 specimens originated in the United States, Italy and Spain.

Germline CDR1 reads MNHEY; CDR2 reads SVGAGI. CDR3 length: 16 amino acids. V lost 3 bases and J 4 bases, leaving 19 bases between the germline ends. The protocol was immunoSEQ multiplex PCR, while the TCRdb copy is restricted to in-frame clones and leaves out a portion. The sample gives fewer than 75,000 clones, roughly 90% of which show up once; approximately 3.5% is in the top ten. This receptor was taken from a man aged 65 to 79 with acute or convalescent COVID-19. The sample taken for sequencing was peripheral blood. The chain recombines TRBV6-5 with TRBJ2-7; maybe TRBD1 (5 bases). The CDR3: CASSYGAQGFAYEQYF. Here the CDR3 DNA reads TGTGCCAGCAGTTATGGGGCCCAGGGTTTTGCTTACGAGCAGTACTTC.